Reported below is one T cell receptor beta chain. Antigen: not known. These data come from a study of human T cells and chemical hapten exposure. Whole-study results and caveats: The count of PT1 expanded TCRs correlated positively with patch test score.

The time point: patch test 1, 2 weeks after DPC sensitization. Treatment specified: therapeutic diphenylcyclopropenone sensitization with weekly scalp DPC. The V and J ends lost 4 bases and 0 bases respectively, with 22 bases between them. The CDR3 is made up of 19 amino acids. CDR1 and CDR2 from the germline V gene are MNHNS and SASEGT. One entry per CDR3 protein, called by TCRdb with MiXCR from the RACE reads. The sample yields some 200,000 distinct CDR3 sequences, about a fifth seen once. The sequence came from a woman in her forties or fifties with alopecia areata. Some clones in this sample may be carry-over from other donors' samples. The material was whole blood, obtained in connection with sensitization to the hapten diphenylcyclopropenone (DPC). The chain is built from TRBV6-1 and TRBJ2-4; D possibly corresponds to TRBD1 (5 bases). The CDR3 region is CASSAGARLQPLAKNIQYF. The CDR3 nucleotides are TGTGCCAGCAGTGCTGGGGCCCGGCTGCAGCCCCTAGCCAAAAACATTCAGTACTTC.